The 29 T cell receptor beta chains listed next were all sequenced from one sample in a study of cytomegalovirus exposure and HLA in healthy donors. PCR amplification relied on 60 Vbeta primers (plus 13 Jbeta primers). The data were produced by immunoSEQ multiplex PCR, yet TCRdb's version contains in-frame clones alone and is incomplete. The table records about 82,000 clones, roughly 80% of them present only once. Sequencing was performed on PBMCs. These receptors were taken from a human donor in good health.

As DNA, the CDR3 is TGTGCCAGCAGCCAGGGAGGACGGAACACTGAAGCTTTCTTT. This encodes CASSQGGRNTEAFF. The rearrangement links TRBV4-2 to TRBJ1-1; no clear D gene. This CDR3 spans 14 amino acids. Germline V CDR1 and CDR2: LGHNA, YNFKEQ. V was shortened by 3 bases and J by 1 base, with 9 bases between the two germline ends.

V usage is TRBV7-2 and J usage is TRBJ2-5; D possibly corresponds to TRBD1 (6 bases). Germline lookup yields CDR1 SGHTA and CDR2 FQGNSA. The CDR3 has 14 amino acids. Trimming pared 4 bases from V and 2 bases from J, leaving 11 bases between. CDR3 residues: CASSSTGSQETQYF. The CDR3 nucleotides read TGTGCCAGCAGCTCCACAGGGTCGCAAGAGACCCAGTACTTC.

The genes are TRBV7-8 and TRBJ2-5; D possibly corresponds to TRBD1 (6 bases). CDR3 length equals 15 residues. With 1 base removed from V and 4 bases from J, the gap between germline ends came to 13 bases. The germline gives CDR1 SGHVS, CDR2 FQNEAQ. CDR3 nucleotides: TGTGCCAGCAGCTTAGGGGGTGAAGGGGGAGAGACCCAGTACTTC. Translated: CASSLGGEGGETQYF.

The CDR3 DNA follows: TGTGCCAGCAGTTCGCCCCAGGGCACCTATGGCTACACCTTC. Translating gives CASSSPQGTYGYTF. This chain uses TRBV6-5 with TRBJ1-2; tentative D call: TRBD1 (5 bases). Looked up from germline, CDR1 is MNHEY and CDR2 is SVGAGI. V lost 4 bases to trimming and J lost 4 bases, with 13 bases between them. The CDR3 runs 14 residues.

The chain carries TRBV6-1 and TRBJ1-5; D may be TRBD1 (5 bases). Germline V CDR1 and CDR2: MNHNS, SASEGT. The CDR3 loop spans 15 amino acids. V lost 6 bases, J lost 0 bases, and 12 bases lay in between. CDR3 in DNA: TGTGCCAGCAGGAACAGGCCTTATAGCAATCAGCCCCAGCATTTT. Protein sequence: CASRNRPYSNQPQHF.

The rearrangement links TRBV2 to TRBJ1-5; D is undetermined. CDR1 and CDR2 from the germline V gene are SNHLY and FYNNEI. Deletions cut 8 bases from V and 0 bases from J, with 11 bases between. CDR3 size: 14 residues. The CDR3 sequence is CASSRLLSNQPQHF. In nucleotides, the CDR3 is TGTGCCAGCTCTAGACTGCTTAGCAATCAGCCCCAGCATTTT.

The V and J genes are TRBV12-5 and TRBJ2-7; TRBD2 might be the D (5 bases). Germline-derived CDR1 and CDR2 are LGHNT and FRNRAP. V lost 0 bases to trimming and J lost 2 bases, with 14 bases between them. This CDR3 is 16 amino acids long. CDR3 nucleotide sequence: TGTGCTAGTGGTTTGGTACTTAGCCCGGAGGCCTACGAGCAGTACTTC. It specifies CASGLVLSPEAYEQYF.

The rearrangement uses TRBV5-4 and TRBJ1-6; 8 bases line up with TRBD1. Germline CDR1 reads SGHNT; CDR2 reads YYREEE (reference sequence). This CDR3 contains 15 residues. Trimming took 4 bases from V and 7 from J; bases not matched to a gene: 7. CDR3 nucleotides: TGTGCCAGCAGCCTGGACAGGGCCAGAAATTCACCCCTCCACTTT. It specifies CASSLDRARNSPLHF. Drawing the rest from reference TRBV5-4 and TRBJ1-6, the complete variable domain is ETGVTQSPTHLIKTRGQQVTLRCSSQSGHNTVSWYQQALGQGPQFIFQYYREEENGRGNFPPRFSGLQFPNYSSELNVNALELDDSALYLCASSLDRARNSPLHFGNGTRLTVT.

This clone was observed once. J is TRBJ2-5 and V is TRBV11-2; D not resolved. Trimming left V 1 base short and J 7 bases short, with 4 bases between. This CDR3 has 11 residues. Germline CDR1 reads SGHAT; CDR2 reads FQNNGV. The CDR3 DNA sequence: TGTGCCAGCAGCTTAGCCGGGACCCAGTACTTC. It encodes CASSLAGTQYF.

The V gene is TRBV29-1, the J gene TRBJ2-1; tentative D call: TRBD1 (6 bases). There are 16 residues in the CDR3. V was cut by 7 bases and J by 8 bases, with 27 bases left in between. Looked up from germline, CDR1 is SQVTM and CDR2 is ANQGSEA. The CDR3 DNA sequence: TGCAGCGCCAATGGGGGCGCCAGGTCCAATGGAGATGAGCAGTTCTTC. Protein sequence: CSANGGARSNGDEQFF.

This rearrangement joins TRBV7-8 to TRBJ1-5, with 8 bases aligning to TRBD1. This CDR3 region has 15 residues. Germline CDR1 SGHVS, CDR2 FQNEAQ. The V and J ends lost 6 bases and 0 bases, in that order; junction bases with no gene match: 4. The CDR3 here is CASRQDRGSNQPQHF. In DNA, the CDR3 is TGTGCCAGCAGACAAGACAGGGGTAGCAATCAGCCCCAGCATTTT.

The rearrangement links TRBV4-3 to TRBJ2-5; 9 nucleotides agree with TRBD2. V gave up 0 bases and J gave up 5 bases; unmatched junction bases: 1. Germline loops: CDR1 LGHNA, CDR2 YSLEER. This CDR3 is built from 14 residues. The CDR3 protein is CASSQEGLAETQYF. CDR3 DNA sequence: TGCGCCAGCAGCCAAGAGGGACTAGCTGAGACCCAGTACTTC.

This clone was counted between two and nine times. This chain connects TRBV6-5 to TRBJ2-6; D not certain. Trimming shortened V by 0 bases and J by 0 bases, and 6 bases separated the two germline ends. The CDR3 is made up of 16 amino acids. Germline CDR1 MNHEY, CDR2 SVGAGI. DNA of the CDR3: TGTGCCAGCAGTTACTCTTACAGCTCTGGGGCCAACGTCCTGACTTTC. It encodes CASSYSYSSGANVLTF.

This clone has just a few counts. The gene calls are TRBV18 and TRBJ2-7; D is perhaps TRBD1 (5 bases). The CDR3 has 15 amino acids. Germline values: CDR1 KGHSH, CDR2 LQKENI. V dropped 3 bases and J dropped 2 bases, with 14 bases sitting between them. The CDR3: CASSPGRRDTYEQYF. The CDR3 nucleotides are TGTGCCAGCTCACCGGGCCGCAGGGATACCTACGAGCAGTACTTC.

The CDR3 bases are TGTGCCAGCAGCAGGCGACAGCCTCGTCATTTGTACTCTGGAAACACCATATATTTT. Its protein is CASSRRQPRHLYSGNTIYF. This chain links TRBV21-1 with TRBJ1-3; the table's D call, TRBD1, was not checked against the DNA. TRBV21-1 is flagged as a pseudogene. The CDR3 contains 19 residues.

The CDR3 protein is CASSQNTEAFF. The CDR3 DNA follows: TGTGCCAGCAGCCAGAACACTGAAGCTTTCTTT. The chain joins TRBV7-2 to TRBJ1-1; D unresolved. CDR3 length equals 11 residues. The germline CDR1 and CDR2 sequences are SGHTA and FQGNSA. V lost 5 bases, J lost 1 base, and 2 bases lay in between.

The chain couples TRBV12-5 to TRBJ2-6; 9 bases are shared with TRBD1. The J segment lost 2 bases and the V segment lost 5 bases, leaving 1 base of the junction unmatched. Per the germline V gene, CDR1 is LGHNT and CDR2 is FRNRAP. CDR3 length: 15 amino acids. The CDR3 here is CASGTGGAGANVLTF. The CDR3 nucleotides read TGTGCTAGTGGTACAGGGGGCGCTGGGGCCAACGTCCTGACTTTC.

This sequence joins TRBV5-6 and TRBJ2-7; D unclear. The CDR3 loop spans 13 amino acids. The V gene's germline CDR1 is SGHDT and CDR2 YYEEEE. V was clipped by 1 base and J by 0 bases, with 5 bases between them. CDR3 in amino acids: CASSLWSSYEQYF. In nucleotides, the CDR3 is TGTGCCAGCAGCTTGTGGAGCTCCTACGAGCAGTACTTC.

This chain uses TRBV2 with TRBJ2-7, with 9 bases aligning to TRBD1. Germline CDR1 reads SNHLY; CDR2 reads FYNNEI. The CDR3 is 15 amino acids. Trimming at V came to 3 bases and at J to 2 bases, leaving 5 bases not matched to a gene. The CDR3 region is CASSEGGDRAYEQYF. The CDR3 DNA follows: TGTGCCAGCAGTGAGGGGGGGGACAGGGCCTACGAGCAGTACTTC.

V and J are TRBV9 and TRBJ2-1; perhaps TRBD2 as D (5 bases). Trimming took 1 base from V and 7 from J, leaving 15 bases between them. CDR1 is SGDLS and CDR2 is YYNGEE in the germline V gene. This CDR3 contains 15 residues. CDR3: CASSVSEGWVNEQFF. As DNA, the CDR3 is TGTGCCAGCAGCGTATCCGAGGGCTGGGTTAATGAGCAGTTCTTC.

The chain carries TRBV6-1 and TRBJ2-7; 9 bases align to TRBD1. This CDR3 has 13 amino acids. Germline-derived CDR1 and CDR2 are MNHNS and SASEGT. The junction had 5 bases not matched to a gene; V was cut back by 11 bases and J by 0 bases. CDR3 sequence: CAARTGASYEQYF. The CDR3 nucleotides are TGTGCCGCCCGGACAGGGGCCTCCTACGAGCAGTACTTC.

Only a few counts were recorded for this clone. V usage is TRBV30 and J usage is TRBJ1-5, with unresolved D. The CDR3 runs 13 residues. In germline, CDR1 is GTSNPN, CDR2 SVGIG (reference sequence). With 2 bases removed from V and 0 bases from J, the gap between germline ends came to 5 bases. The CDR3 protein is CAWSSDSNQPQHF. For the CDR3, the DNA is TGTGCCTGGAGTTCAGATAGCAATCAGCCCCAGCATTTT.

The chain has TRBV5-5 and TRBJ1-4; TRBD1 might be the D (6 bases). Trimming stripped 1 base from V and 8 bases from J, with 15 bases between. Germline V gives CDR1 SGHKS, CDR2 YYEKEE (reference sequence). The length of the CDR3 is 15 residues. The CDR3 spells CASSLSTGRGEKLFF. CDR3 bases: TGTGCCAGCAGCTTGTCAACAGGGCGAGGAGAAAAACTGTTTTTT.

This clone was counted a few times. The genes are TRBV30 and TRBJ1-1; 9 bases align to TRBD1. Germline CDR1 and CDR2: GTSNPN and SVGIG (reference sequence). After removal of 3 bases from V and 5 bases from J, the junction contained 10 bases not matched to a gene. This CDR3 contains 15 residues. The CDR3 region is CAWSPGQGRGTEAFF. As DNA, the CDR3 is TGTGCCTGGAGCCCCGGACAGGGGAGGGGGACTGAAGCTTTCTTT.

CDR3 residues: CATSRGFRGMNTEAFF. For the CDR3, the DNA is TGTGCCACCAGCAGAGGATTCAGGGGTATGAACACTGAAGCTTTCTTT. The genes are TRBV15 and TRBJ1-1; D possibly corresponds to TRBD1 (6 bases). Per germline, CDR1 LNHNV and CDR2 YYDKDF (reference sequence). The CDR3 is 16 residues long. Trimming cost V 1 base and J 0 bases, with 12 bases left between them.

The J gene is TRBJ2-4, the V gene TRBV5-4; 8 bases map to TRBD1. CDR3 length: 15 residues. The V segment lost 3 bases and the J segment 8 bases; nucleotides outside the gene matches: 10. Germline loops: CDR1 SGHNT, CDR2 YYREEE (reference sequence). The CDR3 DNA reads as TGTGCCAGCAGCTACCAGGACAGGGTGGGATACATTCAGTACTTC. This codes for CASSYQDRVGYIQYF.

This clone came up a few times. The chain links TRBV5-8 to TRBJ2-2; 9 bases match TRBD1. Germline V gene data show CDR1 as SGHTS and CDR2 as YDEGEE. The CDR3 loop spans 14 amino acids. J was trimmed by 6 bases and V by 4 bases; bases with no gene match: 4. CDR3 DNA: TGTGCCAGCAGCCCCTACAGGGGGCCCGGGGAGCTGTTTTTT. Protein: CASSPYRGPGELFF.

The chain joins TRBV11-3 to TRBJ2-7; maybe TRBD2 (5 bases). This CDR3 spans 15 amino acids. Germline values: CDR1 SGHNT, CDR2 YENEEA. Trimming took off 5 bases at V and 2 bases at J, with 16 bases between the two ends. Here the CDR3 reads CASSAGTGSTYEQYF. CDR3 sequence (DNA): TGTGCCAGCAGCGCGGGTACGGGGAGCACCTACGAGCAGTACTTC.

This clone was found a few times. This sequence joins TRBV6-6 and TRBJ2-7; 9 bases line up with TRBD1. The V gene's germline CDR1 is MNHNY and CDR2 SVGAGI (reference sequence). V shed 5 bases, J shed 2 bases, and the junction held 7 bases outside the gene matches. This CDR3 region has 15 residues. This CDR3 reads CASSVPGQGTYEQYF. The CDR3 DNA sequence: TGTGCCAGCAGTGTGCCGGGACAGGGCACCTACGAGCAGTACTTC.